These 17 T cell receptor beta chains share one sample of origin, sequenced in a study of a mutant IDH1 vaccine in newly diagnosed glioma. Here immunoSEQ multiplex PCR was the method, and the copy in TCRdb shows in-frame clones only, minus some. The sample lists 25,000 to 35,000 clones; approximately 88% were seen once. For these TCRs, the target antigens are not known. As to time point: week 5, during vaccination. The content of each vaccine dose was 300 ug of mutant IDH1 20-mer peptide, and topical imiquimod accompanied it. Sample: PBMCs, taken from a glioma patient whose treatment included an IDH1 peptide vaccine. The receptor source for this set is a man between 18 and 35 years old with glioma.

A remark on this clone: A junction end diverges from the germline sequence, so it may reflect a read error. The rearrangement joins TRBV19 to TRBJ1-5; D gene uncertain. Germline V gene lookup returns CDR1 LNHDA and CDR2 SQIVND (reference sequence). There are 13 residues in the CDR3. CDR3 sequence (DNA): TGTGCCAGTAGTATGGGTAGCCATCAGCCCCAGCATTTT. It specifies CASSMGSHQPQHF.

The V gene is TRBV19, the J gene TRBJ1-2, with D possibly being TRBD1 (6 bases). The CDR3 has 13 amino acids. V was cut by 5 bases and J by 4 bases, with 11 bases left in between. Germline CDR1 reads LNHDA; CDR2 reads SQIVND (reference sequence). The CDR3 coding sequence is TGTGCCAGTAGTCCCGGGACACCCTATGGCTACACCTTC. Translating gives CASSPGTPYGYTF.

This chain joins TRBV19 and TRBJ1-3; 8 nucleotides agree with TRBD1. V shed 4 bases and J 4 bases; nucleotides not matched to a gene: 12. This CDR3 spans 17 amino acids. CDR1 is LNHDA, CDR2 SQIVND, per germline (reference sequence). CDR3 amino acids: CASSTQLTGVGGNTIYF. CDR3 coding DNA: TGTGCCAGTAGTACCCAATTGACAGGGGTCGGAGGAAACACCATATATTTT.

V gene TRBV6-1 combines with J gene TRBJ2-2; D may be TRBD2 (5 bases). Trimming left V 2 bases short and J 5 bases short, with 15 bases between. Germline CDR1 is MNHNS and CDR2 is SASEGT. The CDR3 runs to 16 residues. The CDR3 DNA is TGTGCCAGCAGTGAAAACCCGCTAGCCTTAACCGGGGAGCTGTTTTTT. It yields the protein CASSENPLALTGELFF.

A note on this clone: One end of the junction does not line up with germline, which may come from a read error. V gene TRBV5-6 combines with J gene TRBJ1-2; 9 nucleotides agree with TRBD1. CDR1 and CDR2 (germline): SGHDT, YYEEEE. The CDR3 has 14 amino acids. As DNA, the CDR3 is TGTGCCAGCAGTCGCTCCGTCGGGGACAGGGTTGTTGCCTTC. This gives the protein CASSRSVGDRVVAF. Complete variable domain (other parts from reference TRBV5-6 and TRBJ1-2): DAGVTQSPTHLIKTRGQQVTLRCSPKSGHDTVSWYQQALGQGPQFIFQYYEEEERQRGNFPDRFSGHQFPNYSSELNVNALLLGDSALYLCASSRSVGDRVVAFGSGTRLTVV.

The chain uses TRBV2 and TRBJ1-1, with 9 positions matching TRBD1. The CDR3 consists of 16 residues. Germline CDR1 and CDR2: SNHLY and FYNNEI. Trimming took 7 bases from V and 1 from J; bases not matched to a gene: 10. CDR3 in DNA: TGTGCCAGCACCGTCCCGGGACAGGGCCCGAACACTGAAGCTTTCTTT. Protein: CASTVPGQGPNTEAFF.

V usage is TRBV4-3 and J usage is TRBJ1-2; D gene ambiguous. Germline CDR1 reads LGHNA; CDR2 reads YSLEER. V gave up 2 bases and J gave up 3 bases, with 13 bases separating them. The CDR3 is 15 residues long. CDR3 amino acids: CASSQSRQAYYGYTF. CDR3 DNA sequence: TGCGCCAGCAGCCAAAGCCGCCAGGCCTACTATGGCTACACCTTC.

With respect to this clone: The same CDR3 can be traced to other DNA sequences in this sample. The chain couples TRBV29-1 to TRBJ2-7; D is unresolved. The CDR3 totals 10 residues. CDR1 and CDR2 from the germline V gene are SQVTM and ANQGSEA. Trimming stripped 4 bases from V and 3 bases from J, with 4 bases between. Written as DNA, the CDR3 is TGCAGCGTTGGCAGCTACGAGCAGTACTTC. This codes for CSVGSYEQYF.

The chain employs TRBV7-9 and TRBJ2-3; no clear D. CDR1 and CDR2 (germline): SEHNR, FQNEAQ (reference sequence). This CDR3 comprises 15 residues. Between the trimmed V and J ends, which lost 5 bases and 4 bases, there was a span of 16 bases. CDR3 nucleotides: TGTGCCAGCAGCCAAGCCCCTCGCTCCCCAGATACGCAGTATTTT. Encoded protein: CASSQAPRSPDTQYF.

The chain has TRBV29-1 and TRBJ2-5, with D possibly TRBD1 on 5 matching bases. The CDR3 runs to 12 residues. Germline assignment: CDR1 SQVTM and CDR2 ANQGSEA. Trimming stripped 4 bases from V and 9 bases from J, with 15 bases between. The CDR3 DNA is TGCAGCGTTGGGCAGGGAAGGATGTCCCAGTACTTC. Translating gives CSVGQGRMSQYF. The variable domain in full, with the rest retrieved from reference TRBV29-1 and TRBJ2-5, is SAVISQKPSRDICQRGTSLTIQCQVDSQVTMMFWYRQQPGQSLTLIATANQGSEATYESGFVIDKFPISRPNLTFSTLTVSNMSPEDSSIYLCSVGQGRMSQYFGPGTRLLVL.

This clone showed up just a few times. The rearrangement joins TRBV4-3 to TRBJ2-1; 7 bases agree with TRBD2. This CDR3 region has 12 residues. Trimming at V came to 0 bases and at J to 10 bases, leaving 0 bases not matched to a gene. In germline, CDR1 is LGHNA, CDR2 YSLEER. This CDR3 is CASSQEGGEQFF. For the CDR3, the DNA is TGCGCCAGCAGCCAAGAGGGGGGGGAGCAGTTCTTC.

By frequency in the sample, this clone is medium-sized. The chain employs TRBV4-2 and TRBJ1-1; D not resolved. The CDR3 sequence is 14 residues long. V was clipped by 1 base and J by 4 bases, with 10 bases between them. CDR1 is LGHNA and CDR2 is YNFKEQ in the germline V gene. CDR3 bases: TGTGCCAGCAGCCAAGCTTACCCACCCACTGAAGCTTTCTTT. Protein product: CASSQAYPPTEAFF.

This chain connects TRBV5-1 to TRBJ1-4, with D uncertain. V was clipped by 0 bases and J by 10 bases, with 13 bases between them. Germline V CDR1 and CDR2: SGHRS, YFSETQ. This CDR3 comprises 14 residues. The CDR3 region is CASSLGVAKGKLFF. The DNA of the CDR3 is TGCGCCAGCAGCTTGGGGGTGGCGAAGGGAAAACTGTTTTTT.

The chain has TRBV9 and TRBJ1-2; D gene uncertain. The germline gives CDR1 SGDLS, CDR2 YYNGEE. This CDR3 comprises 11 residues. The V gene lost 3 bases and the J gene lost 2 bases, with 2 bases spanning the gap. For the CDR3, the DNA is TGTGCCAGCAGCGAGAACTATGGCTACACCTTC. Translating gives CASSENYGYTF.

This CDR3 reads CASSIAGTHNEQFF. The CDR3 coding sequence is TGTGCCAGTAGTATCGCGGGAACCCACAATGAGCAGTTCTTC. The rearrangement joins TRBV19 to TRBJ2-1; D might be TRBD2 (6 bases). Trimming removed 3 bases at V and 5 bases at J, with 11 bases between. CDR1 is LNHDA and CDR2 is SQIVND in the germline V gene (reference sequence). The length of the CDR3 is 14 residues.

V and J are TRBV4-2 and TRBJ1-1, with 8 bases aligning to TRBD1. The V gene's germline CDR1 is LGHNA and CDR2 YNFKEQ. This CDR3 has 14 residues. Trimming at V came to 3 bases and at J to 5 bases, leaving 5 bases not matched to a gene. Written as DNA, the CDR3 is TGTGCCAGCAGCCACCGACAGGGGAGTACTGAAGCTTTCTTT. Its protein is CASSHRQGSTEAFF.

This clone appeared a few times. This chain uses TRBV5-1 with TRBJ1-2, with 10 bases that match TRBD1. Germline loops: CDR1 SGHRS, CDR2 YFSETQ. The CDR3 length is 15 residues. V shed 0 bases, J shed 8 bases, and the junction held 7 bases outside the gene matches. The CDR3 nucleotides are TGCGCCAGCAGCTTGGATTCGGGACAGGGGTTCGGCTACACCTTC. Residues: CASSLDSGQGFGYTF.